This T cell receptor (beta chain) comes out of a study of cytotoxic CD8 clonotypes in ibrutinib-treated CLL. General study findings and limits: The study found baseline clonality above age-matched healthy donors, tracking circulating CD8+ T-cell counts.

As regards this clone: The antigen is not known.

CDR1 SGDLS and CDR2 YYNGEE come from the germline V gene. Trimming took off 4 bases at V and 8 bases at J, with 12 bases between the two ends. CDR3 size: 13 residues. Clones were sequenced by immunoSEQ multiplex PCR, and TCRdb holds only the in-frame ones, with some missing. The table includes more than 150,000 clones, about 72% detected once. The V call is TRBV9, the J call TRBJ1-4; D unclear. This specimen consisted of PBMCs, obtained after 24 months of ibrutinib treatment. This sequence was found in a human donor with chronic lymphocytic leukemia. The CDR3 protein is CASSSVGSEKLFF. Here the CDR3 DNA reads TGTGCCAGCAGCTCCGTTGGGTCGGAAAAACTGTTTTTT.